Following are 23 T cell receptor beta chains from one sample sequenced in a study of radiotherapy plus CTLA-4 blockade in lung cancer. TCRdb's copy holds only in-frame clones and misses some; the assay was immunoSEQ multiplex PCR. The sample carries fewer than 95,000 clones, 83% recorded once. Sequenced material: peripheral blood, taken from a patient treated with radiotherapy plus ipilimumab. These receptors were obtained from a human donor with non-small cell lung cancer who had stable disease on radiotherapy plus ipilimumab.

The genes are TRBV11-2 and TRBJ2-7; 7 bases map to TRBD2. V lost 1 base and J lost 2; bases outside the gene matches: 8. Germline CDR1 is SGHAT and CDR2 is FQNNGV. This CDR3 spans 16 amino acids. The CDR3 sequence is CASSLVGPSGTYEQYF. The CDR3 bases are TGTGCCAGCAGCTTAGTCGGACCTAGCGGTACCTACGAGCAGTACTTC.

The V call is TRBV7-3, the J call TRBJ2-1, with D hard to call. Looked up from germline, CDR1 is SGHTA and CDR2 is FQGTGA. CDR3 length equals 13 residues. V lost 2 bases, J lost 4 bases, and 6 bases lay in between. The CDR3 bases are TGTGCCAGCAGCTTAGCAGATTACAATGAGCAGTTCTTC. This gives the protein CASSLADYNEQFF.

This chain links TRBV29-1 with TRBJ2-1; the match to TRBD1 covers 9 bases. With V trimmed by 3 bases and J by 10 bases, 16 bases remained unmatched. The germline gives CDR1 SQVTM, CDR2 ANQGSEA. The CDR3 sequence is 16 residues long. This chain's CDR3 is CSVETFRDRVEGEQFF. In DNA, the CDR3 is TGCAGCGTTGAGACCTTCCGGGACAGGGTTGAAGGAGAGCAGTTCTTC.

The V and J genes are TRBV29-1 and TRBJ1-1; possibly TRBD1 for D (5 bases). CDR3 length: 13 residues. With 7 bases removed from V and 5 bases from J, the gap between germline ends came to 17 bases. The V gene's germline CDR1 is SQVTM and CDR2 ANQGSEA. CDR3 protein: CSAGEGRRTEAFF. The CDR3 DNA is TGCAGCGCGGGTGAGGGGCGTAGAACTGAAGCTTTCTTT. Full variable domain (remainder filled in from reference TRBV29-1 and TRBJ1-1): SAVISQKPSRDICQRGTSLTIQCQVDSQVTMMFWYRQQPGQSLTLIATANQGSEATYESGFVIDKFPISRPNLTFSTLTVSNMSPEDSSIYLCSAGEGRRTEAFFGQGTRLTVV.

The V and J genes are TRBV19 and TRBJ2-7; D is possibly TRBD2 (6 bases). The V and J ends lost 6 bases and 0 bases respectively, with 12 bases between them. Germline-derived CDR1 and CDR2 are LNHDA and SQIVND (reference sequence). CDR3 length equals 14 residues. The CDR3: CASRLTGSSYEQYF. The CDR3 region has the DNA TGTGCCAGTAGACTAACCGGGAGCTCCTACGAGCAGTACTTC.

The chain combines TRBV5-1 with TRBJ1-2; 11 positions match TRBD1. The J segment lost 8 bases and the V segment lost 2 bases, leaving 5 bases of the junction unmatched. Germline assignment: CDR1 SGHRS and CDR2 YFSETQ. The CDR3 is 14 residues long. In DNA form, the CDR3 reads TGCGCCAGCAGCTTAGGACAGGGGGCAAGAGGCTACACCTTC. This translates into CASSLGQGARGYTF.

The V call is TRBV4-1, the J call TRBJ2-1, with D perhaps TRBD1 (5 bases). V was shortened by 5 bases and J by 8 bases, with 7 bases between the two germline ends. The CDR3 is 11 residues long. Germline V lookup: CDR1 MGHRA, CDR2 YSYEKL. The CDR3 reads CASSGRDEQFF. CDR3 nucleotide sequence: TGCGCCAGCAGCGGCAGGGATGAGCAGTTCTTC.

V is TRBV20-1 and J is TRBJ1-2; no clear D. Germline V CDR1 and CDR2: DFQATT, SNEGSKA (reference sequence). The V end lost 3 bases, the J end lost 8 bases, and 10 bases lay between the germline ends. The CDR3 is made up of 11 amino acids. The CDR3: CSASLLRGYTF. The CDR3 region has the DNA TGCAGTGCTAGCCTCCTTCGGGGCTACACCTTC.

Comment on this clone: The junction shows a germline mismatch at one end, possibly a read error. The chain is built from TRBV5-1 and TRBJ2-1; 7 bases line up with TRBD2. The CDR3 has 14 residues. Germline V gene data show CDR1 as SGHRS and CDR2 as YFSETQ. Here the CDR3 DNA reads TGCGCTAGCAGCTTACCGGGACTACTAAATGAGCAGTTCTTC. This encodes CASSLPGLLNEQFF.

The chain employs TRBV7-8 and TRBJ1-5; no reliable D call. Looked up from germline, CDR1 is SGHVS and CDR2 is FQNEAQ. CDR3 length: 14 residues. V lost 0 bases, J lost 4 bases, and 7 bases lay in between. CDR3 sequence (DNA): TGTGCCAGCAGCTTAGCGGGCACGAATCAGCCCCAGCATTTT. This encodes CASSLAGTNQPQHF.

This clone was observed many times. The rearrangement joins TRBV7-2 to TRBJ2-1; 9 nucleotides agree with TRBD2. Germline lookup yields CDR1 SGHTA and CDR2 FQGNSA. V was clipped by 5 bases and J by 5 bases; unmatched bases: 10. The CDR3 runs 16 residues. CDR3 nucleotides: TGTGCCAGCAGCCGAGAAGCGGGAGGTGGCAACAATGAGCAGTTCTTC. Translated: CASSREAGGGNNEQFF.

This clone has only one observation. This sequence joins TRBV30 and TRBJ2-3, with D possibly matching TRBD2 (5 bases). The ends were cut back, 5 bases at V and 3 bases at J, with 21 bases in the middle. Looked up from germline, CDR1 is GTSNPN and CDR2 is SVGIG (reference sequence). The length of the CDR3 is 16 residues. The CDR3 loop is CAWDSAGRIQTDTQYF. The CDR3 coding sequence is TGTGCCTGGGATTCGGCGGGCCGGATCCAAACAGATACGCAGTATTTT.

This clone has just a few counts. Other DNA variants within this sample encode the same CDR3. The V and J genes are TRBV5-6 and TRBJ2-5; perhaps D is TRBD1 or TRBD2 (5 bases each). Germline CDR1 SGHDT, CDR2 YYEEEE. The CDR3 has 14 residues. Trimming pared 3 bases from V and 2 bases from J, leaving 11 bases between. The CDR3 spells CASSSPGRQETQYF. The CDR3 DNA reads TGTGCCAGCAGCTCGCCGGGACGGCAAGAGACCCAGTACTTC.

This clone turned up a few times. The chain couples TRBV5-4 to TRBJ1-5; D is unresolved. CDR1 is SGHNT and CDR2 is YYREEE in the germline V gene (reference sequence). V was clipped by 4 bases and J by 9 bases, with 20 bases between them. This CDR3 is 15 amino acids long. CDR3 coding DNA: TGTGCCAGCAGCCAAGACGAGGCAGTCAACGGGCCCCAGCATTTT. This translates into CASSQDEAVNGPQHF.

Worth noting for this clone: Other nucleotide sequences in the sample specify the same CDR3. J is TRBJ2-7 and V is TRBV9; 10 nucleotides align to TRBD2. Germline assignment: CDR1 SGDLS and CDR2 YYNGEE. The CDR3 length is 15 residues. The trim removed 0 bases at V and 0 bases at J, leaving 0 bases unmatched. This chain's CDR3 is CASSVGLAGSYEQYF. The CDR3 DNA follows: TGTGCCAGCAGCGTAGGACTAGCGGGCTCCTACGAGCAGTACTTC.

In this sample, this clone turned up once. V gene TRBV30 combines with J gene TRBJ1-1, with D tentatively TRBD1 (6 bases). The V and J ends lost 3 bases and 1 base respectively, with 9 bases between them. The CDR3 extends over 13 amino acids. Germline CDR1 reads GTSNPN; CDR2 reads SVGIG (reference sequence). The chain's CDR3 is CAWRKTGNTEAFF. The CDR3 bases are TGTGCCTGGAGGAAGACAGGGAACACTGAAGCTTTCTTT.

The rearrangement uses TRBV11-2 and TRBJ2-1; D is tentatively TRBD1 or TRBD2 (6 bases each). V lost 3 bases to trimming and J lost 3 bases, with 15 bases between them. The V gene's germline CDR1 is SGHAT and CDR2 FQNNGV. The CDR3 covers 16 residues. CDR3: CASSFTGRYRYNEQFF. For the CDR3, the DNA is TGTGCCAGCAGCTTTACAGGGAGGTACCGCTACAATGAGCAGTTCTTC. Full variable domain (outside the CDR3, taken from reference TRBV11-2 and TRBJ2-1): EAGVAQSPRYKIIEKRQSVAFWCNPISGHATLYWYQQILGQGPKLLIQFQNNGVVDDSQLPKDRFSAERLKGVDSTLKIQPAKLEDSAVYLCASSFTGRYRYNEQFFGPGTRLTVL.

V and J are TRBV4-2 and TRBJ2-1, with TRBD1 as a possible D gene (5 bases). The V gene lost 0 bases and the J gene lost 5 bases, with 11 bases spanning the gap. The V gene's germline CDR1 is LGHNA and CDR2 YNFKEQ. The CDR3 is 15 amino acids. The CDR3 DNA follows: TGTGCCAGCAGCCAAGAAGGGCAGGGTAACAATGAGCAGTTCTTC. Translated: CASSQEGQGNNEQFF.

The V call is TRBV21-1, the J call TRBJ1-1; TRBD1, the D gene given by the table, was not confirmed from the DNA. TRBV21-1 is a known pseudogene. The CDR3 extends over 15 amino acids. This CDR3 is CASSKEDRPNTEAFF. Written as DNA, the CDR3 is TGTGCCAGCAGCAAAGAAGACAGACCGAACACTGAAGCTTTCTTT.

The V call is TRBV6-1, the J call TRBJ1-6; D uncertain. Looked up from germline, CDR1 is MNHNS and CDR2 is SASEGT. The CDR3 has 12 amino acids. The V end was cut by 8 bases, the J end by 7 bases, with 9 bases between. The CDR3: CASERGNSPLHF. The DNA of the CDR3 is TGTGCCAGCGAAAGAGGGAATTCACCCCTCCACTTT.

The chain is built from TRBV11-2 and TRBJ2-7; a possible D gene is TRBD1 (6 bases). The V gene's germline CDR1 is SGHAT and CDR2 FQNNGV. V dropped 2 bases and J dropped 5 bases, with 13 bases sitting between them. This CDR3 has 14 amino acids. CDR3 sequence (DNA): TGTGCCAGCAGCTTACAACAGGGCACCCACGAGCAGTACTTC. Translated: CASSLQQGTHEQYF.

The rearrangement uses TRBV7-2 and TRBJ1-5, with TRBD1 as a possible D gene (6 bases). Germline V gene sequence: CDR1 SGHTA, CDR2 FQGNSA. The CDR3 is 15 amino acids. Trimming pared 5 bases from V and 8 bases from J, leaving 19 bases between. The CDR3 protein is CASSPRWGGPEPQHF. The CDR3 bases are TGTGCCAGCAGCCCTAGATGGGGGGGGCCAGAGCCCCAGCATTTT.

This clone was seen just once. Its ends do not fully match the called genes, so a read error is possible. This chain connects TRBV7-7 to TRBJ2-3, with 11 nucleotides matching TRBD1. There are 15 residues in the CDR3. Germline lookup yields CDR1 SSHAT and CDR2 FNYEAQ (reference sequence). The CDR3 nucleotides read TGTGCTAGCAGCTCCGGGACAGGGGGTACAGATACGCAGTATTTT. It is translated as CASSSGTGGTDTQYF.